One and the same sample provided the 20 T cell receptor beta chains below, sequenced in a study of cytomegalovirus exposure and HLA in healthy donors. PCR involved 60 Vbeta and 13 Jbeta primers. Produced via immunoSEQ multiplex PCR; TCRdb's table is partial and in-frame only. The sample holds 100,000 to 150,000 clones, around two thirds seen once. The sample taken for sequencing was PBMCs. The source is a man aged 60 to 75 in good health and CMV-seropositive.

The chain links TRBV30 to TRBJ2-1; unclear D gene. CDR1 is GTSNPN and CDR2 is SVGIG in the germline V gene (reference sequence). This CDR3 region has 12 residues. V was trimmed by 4 bases and J by 6 bases, leaving 10 bases between them. The CDR3 DNA reads as TGTGCCTGGACCTCTTTGAGCAATGAGCAGTTCTTC. Its protein is CAWTSLSNEQFF.

The chain combines TRBV5-1 with TRBJ2-3, with unresolved D. Per germline, CDR1 SGHRS and CDR2 YFSETQ. Trimming left V 1 base short and J 2 bases short, with 8 bases between. This CDR3 has 14 residues. CDR3 sequence (DNA): TGCGCCAGCAGCTTGATGGGCCTCACAGATACGCAGTATTTT. Protein sequence: CASSLMGLTDTQYF.

In regard to this clone: The sample carries other DNA sequences with the same CDR3. The chain is built from TRBV5-1 and TRBJ1-2, with D possibly TRBD1 on 6 matching bases. Germline V gene data show CDR1 as SGHRS and CDR2 as YFSETQ. CDR3 size: 13 residues. The V end was cut by 0 bases, the J end by 3 bases, with 6 bases between. Written as DNA, the CDR3 is TGCGCCAGCAGCTTGGAGGGGGACTATGGCTACACCTTC. It yields the protein CASSLEGDYGYTF.

The chain has TRBV6-1 and TRBJ1-1; 7 nucleotides agree with TRBD1. With V trimmed by 8 bases and J by 0 bases, 9 bases remained unmatched. CDR1 and CDR2 (germline): MNHNS, SASEGT. The CDR3 has 15 residues. The CDR3, as DNA: TGTGCCAGCCGACAGGGCTTCGGGATGAACACTGAAGCTTTCTTT. This encodes CASRQGFGMNTEAFF.

This chain connects TRBV29-1 to TRBJ2-7; the match to TRBD1 covers 10 bases. Germline assignment: CDR1 SQVTM and CDR2 ANQGSEA. V lost 8 bases to trimming and J lost 2 bases; unmatched junction nucleotides: 6. There are 13 residues in the CDR3. In DNA, the CDR3 is TGCAGCATGTTGACAGGGGGCACCTACGAGCAGTACTTC. Its translation: CSMLTGGTYEQYF.

The V gene is TRBV7-9, the J gene TRBJ1-5; 7 bases map to TRBD1. CDR1 is SEHNR, CDR2 FQNEAQ, per germline (reference sequence). The ends lost 4 bases at V and 1 base at J; junction bases unmatched: 1. The length of the CDR3 is 14 residues. The CDR3 DNA reads as TGTGCCAGCAGCTCGACAGGGAGCAATCAGCCCCAGCATTTT. Residues: CASSSTGSNQPQHF.

The chain links TRBV5-4 to TRBJ1-6, with 10 positions matching TRBD1. The V gene's germline CDR1 is SGHNT and CDR2 YYREEE (reference sequence). V dropped 4 bases and J dropped 7; count of bases not matched to a gene: 8. This CDR3 has 16 amino acids. The DNA of the CDR3 is TGTGCCAGCAGCAGGGAGGGGACAGGGGCGAATTCACCCCTCCACTTT. This sequence encodes CASSREGTGANSPLHF.

This clone was counted between two and nine times. CDR3 in DNA: TGTGCTAGTGGTTCATCCTCGACCAGGGCTTTCTTT. This codes for CASGSSSTRAFF. The chain has TRBV12-5 and TRBJ1-1; D is unresolved. Trimming left V 4 bases short and J 11 bases short, with 14 bases between. The length of the CDR3 is 12 residues. CDR1 and CDR2 (germline): LGHNT, FRNRAP. Together with reference TRBV12-5 and TRBJ1-1, the CDR3 gives the full variable domain: DARVTQTPRHKVTEMGQEVTMRCQPILGHNTVFWYRQTMMQGLELLAYFRNRAPLDDSGMPKDRFSAEMPDATLATLKIQPSEPRDSAVYFCASGSSSTRAFFGQGTRLTVV.

This clone was observed a handful of times. This chain uses TRBV19 with TRBJ1-4; 7 nucleotides agree with TRBD1. This CDR3 has 15 amino acids. Germline values: CDR1 LNHDA, CDR2 SQIVND (reference sequence). V lost 1 base and J lost 4; bases outside the gene matches: 3. The CDR3 DNA reads TGTGCCAGTAGTATAGCGGGACAGCGTAATGAAAAACTGTTTTTT. Its protein is CASSIAGQRNEKLFF.

The chain employs TRBV11-3 and TRBJ2-3, with 9 bases matching TRBD2. Trimming cost V 1 base and J 6 bases; bases outside gene matches: 5. The CDR3 contains 15 residues. The germline gives CDR1 SGHNT, CDR2 YENEEA. CDR3 protein: CASSLAGLAGDTQYF. In DNA form, the CDR3 reads TGTGCCAGCAGCTTAGCCGGGCTAGCGGGGGATACGCAGTATTTT.

The chain uses TRBV11-1 and TRBJ2-5; D unclear. V was pared by 4 bases and J by 3 bases, with 12 bases between. Germline CDR1 and CDR2: SGHAT and FQDESV (reference sequence). CDR3 size: 14 residues. The CDR3: CASSSKVREETQYF. Here the CDR3 DNA reads TGTGCCAGCAGCTCAAAAGTCCGGGAAGAGACCCAGTACTTC.

This chain uses TRBV4-1 with TRBJ1-4; TRBD1 is a possible D gene (5 bases). The CDR3 is 16 amino acids. Germline V gene data show CDR1 as MGHRA and CDR2 as YSYEKL. With 1 base removed from V and 8 bases from J, the gap between germline ends came to 17 bases. The CDR3 coding sequence is TGCGCCAGCAGCCAAGGGCTGGACATTCGTAGGGAAAAACTGTTTTTT. The encoded protein is CASSQGLDIRREKLFF.

The CDR3 sequence: CASRASGASSYNEQFF. In DNA, the CDR3 is TGTGCCAGCAGGGCAAGCGGCGCTAGCTCCTACAATGAGCAGTTCTTC. The genes are TRBV4-2 and TRBJ2-1; TRBD2 might be the D (5 bases). Germline V CDR1 and CDR2: LGHNA, YNFKEQ. The CDR3 is 16 amino acids. Trimming left V 6 bases short and J 0 bases short, with 15 bases between.

The chain couples TRBV6-1 to TRBJ1-6; tentatively, D is TRBD1 (5 bases). CDR3 size: 15 residues. CDR1 is MNHNS and CDR2 is SASEGT in the germline V gene. Trimming cost V 2 bases and J 3 bases, with 8 bases left between them. This CDR3 is CASSERGGYNSPLHF. The CDR3 bases are TGTGCCAGCAGTGAACGGGGGGGCTATAATTCACCCCTCCACTTT.

This clone was picked up a small number of times. The rearrangement links TRBV4-2 to TRBJ2-7; TRBD2 agrees at 8 bases. CDR3 size: 19 residues. V lost 0 bases and J lost 3; bases outside the gene matches: 16. Germline CDR1 LGHNA, CDR2 YNFKEQ. The CDR3 is CASSQETYLSRGGLYEQYF. The CDR3 nucleotides read TGTGCCAGCAGCCAAGAAACCTACCTCTCACGGGGGGGCCTCTACGAGCAGTACTTC.

The V gene is TRBV19, the J gene TRBJ2-2, with 10 bases fitting TRBD1. CDR1 and CDR2 (germline): LNHDA, SQIVND (reference sequence). This CDR3 contains 17 residues. The junction had 6 bases not matched to a gene; V was cut back by 2 bases and J by 3 bases. The CDR3 region is CASSISETGGYTGELFF. Written as DNA, the CDR3 is TGTGCCAGTAGTATAAGTGAGACAGGGGGCTACACCGGGGAGCTGTTTTTT.

The V gene is TRBV28, the J gene TRBJ1-2, with 8 bases that match TRBD1. Germline values: CDR1 MDHEN, CDR2 SYDVKM. The V gene end was trimmed by 7 bases and the J gene end by 3 bases; junction bases not matched to a gene: 4. This CDR3 region has 13 residues. CDR3 in amino acids: CASTGQGYYGYTF. The CDR3 region has the DNA TGTGCCAGCACCGGACAGGGTTACTATGGCTACACCTTC.

In nucleotides, the CDR3 is TGTGCCAGTAGTTCCGACAGGGTGACTGAAGCTTTCTTT. This codes for CASSSDRVTEAFF. The chain combines TRBV19 with TRBJ1-1; 7 bases map to TRBD1. Trimming at V came to 5 bases and at J to 5 bases, leaving 5 bases not matched to a gene. There are 13 residues in the CDR3. Looked up from germline, CDR1 is LNHDA and CDR2 is SQIVND (reference sequence). The variable domain in full, completed from reference TRBV19 and TRBJ1-1, reads DGGITQSPKYLFRKEGQNVTLSCEQNLNHDAMYWYRQDPGQGLRLIYYSQIVNDFQKGDIAEGYSVSREKKESFPLTVTSAQKNPTAFYLCASSSDRVTEAFFGQGTRLTVV.

The V and J genes are TRBV19 and TRBJ1-5, with D unresolved. V lost 9 bases, J lost 7 bases, and 16 bases lay in between. The CDR3 consists of 13 residues. The germline CDR1 and CDR2 sequences are LNHDA and SQIVND (reference sequence). CDR3 in amino acids: CASSVGREQPQHF. CDR3 DNA: TGTGCCAGCTCCGTAGGGCGGGAACAGCCCCAGCATTTT.

The chain is built from TRBV2 and TRBJ2-2; D is perhaps TRBD1 (6 bases). There are 12 residues in the CDR3. Trimming removed 7 bases at V and 13 bases at J, with 16 bases between. Germline V CDR1 and CDR2: SNHLY, FYNNEI. CDR3 sequence (DNA): TGTGCCAGCAAAGGGGGTGGTAGTGGGCTGTTTTTT. This encodes CASKGGGSGLFF.